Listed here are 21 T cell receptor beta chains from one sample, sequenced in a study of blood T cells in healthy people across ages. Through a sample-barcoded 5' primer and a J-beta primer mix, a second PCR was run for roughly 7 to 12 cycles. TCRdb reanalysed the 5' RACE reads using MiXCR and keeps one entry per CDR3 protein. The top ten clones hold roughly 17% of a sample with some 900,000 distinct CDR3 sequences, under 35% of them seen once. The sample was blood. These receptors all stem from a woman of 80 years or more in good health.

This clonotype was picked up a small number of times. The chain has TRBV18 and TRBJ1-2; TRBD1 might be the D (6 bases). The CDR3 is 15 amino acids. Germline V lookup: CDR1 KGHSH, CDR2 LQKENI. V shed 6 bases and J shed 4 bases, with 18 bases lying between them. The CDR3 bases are TGTGCCAGCTCTCCCACAGGGTTCGGCATCTATGGCTACACCTTC. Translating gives CASSPTGFGIYGYTF.

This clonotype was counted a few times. CDR3 amino acids: CASSLGRGTLFNEQFF. The CDR3 nucleotides read TGTGCCAGCAGCTTAGGGCGGGGGACTCTTTTCAATGAGCAGTTCTTC. The rearrangement joins TRBV11-2 to TRBJ2-1; 7 bases are a match to TRBD2. The CDR3 is 16 residues long. Germline loops: CDR1 SGHAT, CDR2 FQNNGV. J gave up 6 bases and V 1 base, and 9 bases lay outside the gene matches.

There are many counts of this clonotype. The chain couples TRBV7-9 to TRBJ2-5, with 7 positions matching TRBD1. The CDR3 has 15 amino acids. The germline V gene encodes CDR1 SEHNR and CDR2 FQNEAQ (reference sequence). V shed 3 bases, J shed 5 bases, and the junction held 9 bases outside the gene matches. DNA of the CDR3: TGTGCCAGCAGCTTGTTGGGTACAGGGGAGGAGACCCAGTACTTC. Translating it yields CASSLLGTGEETQYF.

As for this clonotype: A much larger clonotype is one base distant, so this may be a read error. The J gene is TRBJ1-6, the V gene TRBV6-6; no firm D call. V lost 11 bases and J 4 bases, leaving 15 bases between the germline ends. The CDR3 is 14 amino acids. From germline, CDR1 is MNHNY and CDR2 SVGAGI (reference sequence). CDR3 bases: TGTGCCGGCTGCGAAAGGGATTATAATTCACCCCTCCACTTT. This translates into CAGCERDYNSPLHF.

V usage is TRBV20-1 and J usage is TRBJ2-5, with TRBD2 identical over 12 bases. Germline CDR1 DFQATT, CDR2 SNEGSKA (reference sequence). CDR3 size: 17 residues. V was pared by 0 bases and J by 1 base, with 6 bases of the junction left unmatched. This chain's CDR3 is CSARDFGLAGSQETQYF. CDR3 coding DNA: TGCAGTGCTAGAGATTTTGGACTAGCGGGGTCCCAAGAGACCCAGTACTTC.

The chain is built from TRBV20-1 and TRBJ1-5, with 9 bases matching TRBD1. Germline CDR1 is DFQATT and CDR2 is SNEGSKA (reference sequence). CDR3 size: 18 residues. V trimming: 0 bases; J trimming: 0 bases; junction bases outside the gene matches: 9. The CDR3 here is CSARDRGQGGHSNQPQHF. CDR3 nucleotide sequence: TGCAGTGCTAGAGATAGGGGACAGGGAGGGCATAGCAATCAGCCCCAGCATTTT.

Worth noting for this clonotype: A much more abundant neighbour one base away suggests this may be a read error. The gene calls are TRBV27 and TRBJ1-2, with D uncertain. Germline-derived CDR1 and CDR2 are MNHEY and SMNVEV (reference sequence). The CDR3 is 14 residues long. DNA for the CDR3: TGTGCCAGCAGTTTAAACGGAAATAACTATGGCAACACCTTC. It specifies CASSLNGNNYGNTF.

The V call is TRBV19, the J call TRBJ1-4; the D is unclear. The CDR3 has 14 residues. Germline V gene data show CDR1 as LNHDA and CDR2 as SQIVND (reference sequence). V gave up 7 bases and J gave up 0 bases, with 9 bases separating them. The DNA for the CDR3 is TGTGCCAGTAAGGAGGCACCAACTAATGAAAAACTGTTTTTT. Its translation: CASKEAPTNEKLFF.

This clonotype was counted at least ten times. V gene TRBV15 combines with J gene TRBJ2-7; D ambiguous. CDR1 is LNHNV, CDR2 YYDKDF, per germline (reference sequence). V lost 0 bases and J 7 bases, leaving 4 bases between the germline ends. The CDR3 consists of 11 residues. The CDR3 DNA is TGTGCCACCAGCAGAGAGCTAGAGCAGTACTTC. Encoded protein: CATSRELEQYF.

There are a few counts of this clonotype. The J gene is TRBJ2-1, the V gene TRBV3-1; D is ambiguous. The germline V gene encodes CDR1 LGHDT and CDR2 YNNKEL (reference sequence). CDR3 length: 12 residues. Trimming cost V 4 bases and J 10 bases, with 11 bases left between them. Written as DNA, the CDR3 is TGTGCCAGCAGCCGGAAACCATGGGAGCAGTTCTTC. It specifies CASSRKPWEQFF.

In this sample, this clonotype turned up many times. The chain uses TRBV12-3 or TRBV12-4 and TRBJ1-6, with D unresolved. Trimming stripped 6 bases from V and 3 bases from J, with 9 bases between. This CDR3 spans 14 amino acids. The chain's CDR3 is CASRSIDYNSPLHF. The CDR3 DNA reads TGTGCCAGCAGGTCAATAGACTATAATTCACCCCTCCACTTT.

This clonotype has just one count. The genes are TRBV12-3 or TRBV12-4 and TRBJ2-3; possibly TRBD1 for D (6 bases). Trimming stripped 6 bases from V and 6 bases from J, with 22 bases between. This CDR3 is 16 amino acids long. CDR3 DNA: TGTGCCAGCAGCCCATACGGAACAGGGAGAACGGATACGCAGTATTTT. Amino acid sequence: CASSPYGTGRTDTQYF.

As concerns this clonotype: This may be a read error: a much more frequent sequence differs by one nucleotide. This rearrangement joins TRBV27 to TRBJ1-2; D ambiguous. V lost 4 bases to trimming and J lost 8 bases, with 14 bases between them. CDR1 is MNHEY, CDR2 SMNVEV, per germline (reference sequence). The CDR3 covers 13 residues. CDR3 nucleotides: TGTGCCAGCAGTTCCTCAGTAGATGAAGGCTACACCTTC. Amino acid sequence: CASSSSVDEGYTF.

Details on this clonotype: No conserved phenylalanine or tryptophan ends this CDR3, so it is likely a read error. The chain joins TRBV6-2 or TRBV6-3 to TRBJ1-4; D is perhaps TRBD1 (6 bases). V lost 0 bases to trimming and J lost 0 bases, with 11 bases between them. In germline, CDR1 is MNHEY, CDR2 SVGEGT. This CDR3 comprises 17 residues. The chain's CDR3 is CASSYSMYRATNEKLFL. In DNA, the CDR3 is TGTGCCAGCAGTTACTCGATGTACAGGGCAACTAATGAAAAACTGTTTTTG.

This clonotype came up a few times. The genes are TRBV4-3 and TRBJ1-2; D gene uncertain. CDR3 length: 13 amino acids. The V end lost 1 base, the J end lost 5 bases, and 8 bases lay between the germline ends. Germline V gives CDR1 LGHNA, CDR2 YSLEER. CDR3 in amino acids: CASSQAIQYGYTF. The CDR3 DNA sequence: TGCGCCAGCAGCCAAGCGATACAATATGGCTACACCTTC.

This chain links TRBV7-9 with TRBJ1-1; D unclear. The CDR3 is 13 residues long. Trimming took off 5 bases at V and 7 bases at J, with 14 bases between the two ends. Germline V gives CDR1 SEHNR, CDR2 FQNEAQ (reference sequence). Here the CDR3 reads CASSPRWEGEAFF. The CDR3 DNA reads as TGTGCCAGCAGCCCCCGGTGGGAGGGTGAAGCTTTCTTT.

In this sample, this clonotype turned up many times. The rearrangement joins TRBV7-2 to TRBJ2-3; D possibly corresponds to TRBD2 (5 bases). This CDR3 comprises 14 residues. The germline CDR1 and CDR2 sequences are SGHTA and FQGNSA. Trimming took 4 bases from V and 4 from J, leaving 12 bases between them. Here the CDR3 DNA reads TGTGCCAGCAGCTCCGGGCGGGTGGCAGATACGCAGTATTTT. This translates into CASSSGRVADTQYF.

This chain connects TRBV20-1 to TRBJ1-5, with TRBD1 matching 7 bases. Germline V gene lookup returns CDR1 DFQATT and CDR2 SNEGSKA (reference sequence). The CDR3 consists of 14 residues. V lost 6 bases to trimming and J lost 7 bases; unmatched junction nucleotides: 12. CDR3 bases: TGCAGTGCAGCAGGGACAGTCGACCTCCAGCCCCAGCATTTT. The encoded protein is CSAAGTVDLQPQHF.

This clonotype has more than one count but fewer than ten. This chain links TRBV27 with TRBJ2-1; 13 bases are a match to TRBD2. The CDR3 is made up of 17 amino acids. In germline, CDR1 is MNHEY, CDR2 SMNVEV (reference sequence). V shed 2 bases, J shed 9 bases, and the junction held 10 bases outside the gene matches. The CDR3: CASSLGKLAGGPGEQFF. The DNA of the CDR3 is TGTGCCAGCAGTTTAGGGAAACTAGCGGGGGGGCCTGGTGAGCAGTTCTTC.

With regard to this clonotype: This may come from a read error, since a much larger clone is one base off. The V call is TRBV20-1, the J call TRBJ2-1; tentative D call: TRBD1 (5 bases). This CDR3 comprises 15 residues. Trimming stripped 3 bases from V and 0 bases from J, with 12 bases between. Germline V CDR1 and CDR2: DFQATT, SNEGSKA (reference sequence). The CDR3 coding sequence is TGCAGTGCTAGTATGGGGCAGGTCTCCTACAATGAGCAGTTCTTC. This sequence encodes CSASMGQVSYNEQFF.

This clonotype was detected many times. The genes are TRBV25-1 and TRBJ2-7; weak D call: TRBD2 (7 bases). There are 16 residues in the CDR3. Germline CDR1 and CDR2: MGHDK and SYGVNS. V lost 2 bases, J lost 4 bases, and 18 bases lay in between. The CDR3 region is CASSESGGGDNYEQYF. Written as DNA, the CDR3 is TGTGCCAGCAGTGAAAGTGGCGGGGGCGATAATTACGAGCAGTACTTC.